Listed here are 27 T cell receptor beta chains from one sample, sequenced in a study of CD8+ T cells in alopecia areata. RNA was extracted and reverse transcribed into cDNA as the sequencing template. Using immunoSEQ multiplex PCR, the repertoire was profiled, and TCRdb retains in-frame clones only, with some absent. The sample lists some 180,000 clones, around 63% occurring once. The input for sequencing was CD4+ T cells sorted from blood, taken at week 0. Every receptor here comes from a human donor with alopecia areata.

Written as DNA, the CDR3 is TGTGCCAGCATGAGCACCGGGACGGGGAACACTGAAGCTTTCTTT. It yields the protein CASMSTGTGNTEAFF. V gene TRBV28 combines with J gene TRBJ1-1; D perhaps matches TRBD1 (5 bases). The germline V gene has CDR1 MDHEN and CDR2 SYDVKM. With 7 bases removed from V and 1 base from J, the gap between germline ends came to 16 bases. This CDR3 spans 15 amino acids. Complete variable domain (other parts from reference TRBV28 and TRBJ1-1): DVKVTQSSRYLVKRTGEKVFLECVQDMDHENMFWYRQDPGLGLRLIYFSYDVKMKEKGDIPEGYSVSREKKERFSLILESASTNQTSMYLCASMSTGTGNTEAFFGQGTRLTVV.

This rearrangement joins TRBV7-8 to TRBJ2-7; tentative D call: TRBD2 (5 bases). Germline CDR1 SGHVS, CDR2 FQNEAQ. The CDR3 is 13 amino acids. The V end lost 1 base, the J end lost 3 bases, and 7 bases lay between the germline ends. Here the CDR3 reads CASSLDGLYEQYF. The CDR3 coding sequence is TGTGCCAGCAGCTTAGATGGACTCTACGAGCAGTACTTC.

The rearrangement links TRBV4-1 to TRBJ2-7; D assignment may be TRBD1 or TRBD2 (6 bases each). This CDR3 spans 17 amino acids. V was trimmed by 4 bases and J by 0 bases, leaving 19 bases between them. CDR1 and CDR2 (germline): MGHRA, YSYEKL. In DNA form, the CDR3 reads TGCGCCAGCAGCCCTTATACCTCGGCGGGACACTCCTACGAGCAGTACTTC. Protein: CASSPYTSAGHSYEQYF.

This sequence joins TRBV23-1 and TRBJ1-1, with 7 positions matching TRBD1. TRBV23-1 falls under the ORF class, with uncertain function. The CDR3 length is 19 residues. V lost 0 bases and J lost 4; bases outside the gene matches: 17. DNA for the CDR3: TGCGCCAGCAGTCAATCCGAGACTCCCCCTGACAGGGATGGCACTGAAGCTTTCTTT. Residues: CASSQSETPPDRDGTEAFF.

The V and J genes are TRBV6-5 and TRBJ2-3; D may be TRBD1 (6 bases). This CDR3 is 13 amino acids long. The germline V gene encodes CDR1 MNHEY and CDR2 SVGAGI. Trimming took 3 bases from V and 6 from J, leaving 10 bases between them. CDR3 residues: CASSYYRADTQYF. The DNA for the CDR3 is TGTGCCAGCAGTTATTACAGGGCGGATACGCAGTATTTT.

This chain connects TRBV29-1 to TRBJ1-2; D is undetermined. V was clipped by 5 bases and J by 8 bases, with 18 bases between them. Germline V gene lookup returns CDR1 SQVTM and CDR2 ANQGSEA. This CDR3 spans 13 amino acids. The CDR3 DNA reads as TGCAGCGTTTTGACTACTACCCACGTGGGCTACACCTTC. Protein product: CSVLTTTHVGYTF.

This chain joins TRBV29-1 and TRBJ2-7; 7 bases line up with TRBD1. J gave up 2 bases and V 6 bases, and 10 bases lay outside the gene matches. The CDR3 length is 14 residues. CDR1 SQVTM and CDR2 ANQGSEA come from the germline V gene. CDR3 DNA: TGCAGCGTGGCCGGGACAGAAGGAACCTACGAGCAGTACTTC. It encodes CSVAGTEGTYEQYF.

The chain uses TRBV9 and TRBJ1-2, with 7 bases fitting TRBD1. Germline V gene data show CDR1 as SGDLS and CDR2 as YYNGEE. Trimming took 4 bases from V and 6 from J; bases not matched to a gene: 12. The CDR3 spans 15 residues. DNA of the CDR3: TGTGCCAGCAGCTCCCGACAGGGCAATTTGAATGGCTACACCTTC. Translating gives CASSSRQGNLNGYTF.

The rearrangement uses TRBV2 and TRBJ2-6; 7 bases fit TRBD1. Germline CDR1 SNHLY, CDR2 FYNNEI. The V gene end was trimmed by 8 bases and the J gene end by 0 bases; junction bases not matched to a gene: 16. The CDR3 has 19 amino acids. This chain's CDR3 is CASGGTDDRQASGANVLTF. The CDR3 nucleotides are TGTGCCAGCGGTGGGACAGATGATAGGCAGGCCTCTGGGGCCAACGTCCTGACTTTC.

This clone was seen ten or more times. The rearrangement links TRBV6-4 to TRBJ2-2; the D is unclear. Trimming took off 2 bases at V and 0 bases at J, with 1 base between the two ends. Germline lookup yields CDR1 MRHNA and CDR2 SNTAGT. CDR3 length equals 13 residues. CDR3 in DNA: TGTGCCAGCAGTGACACGAACACCGGGGAGCTGTTTTTT. Its translation: CASSDTNTGELFF.

Only one count was recorded for this clone. The rearrangement links TRBV7-2 to TRBJ1-2, with no clear D. Germline assignment: CDR1 SGHTA and CDR2 FQGNSA. V was clipped by 1 base and J by 3 bases, with 12 bases between them. The CDR3 consists of 15 residues. The CDR3 here is CASSLGQSLDYGYTF. The CDR3 DNA is TGTGCCAGCAGCTTAGGGCAGAGTCTGGACTATGGCTACACCTTC.

The chain recombines TRBV5-1 with TRBJ2-2; TRBD1 agrees at 8 bases. Germline V gives CDR1 SGHRS, CDR2 YFSETQ. The length of the CDR3 is 14 residues. The ends lost 4 bases at V and 8 bases at J; junction bases unmatched: 7. CDR3 in DNA: TGCGCCAGCAGCCTGGACAGGGAGGCGGGGGAGCTGTTTTTT. It yields the protein CASSLDREAGELFF. Looking up the rest from reference TRBV5-1 and TRBJ2-2 gives the full variable domain: KAGVTQTPRYLIKTRGQQVTLSCSPISGHRSVSWYQQTPGQGLQFLFEYFSETQRNKGNFPGRFSGRQFSNSRSEMNVSTLELGDSALYLCASSLDREAGELFFGEGSRLTVL.

This clone was observed a handful of times. The rearrangement joins TRBV30 to TRBJ1-2; tentative D call: TRBD1 (6 bases). V shed 2 bases and J shed 6 bases, with 13 bases lying between them. CDR3 length: 13 residues. Germline CDR1 and CDR2: GTSNPN and SVGIG (reference sequence). The CDR3 nucleotides are TGTGCCTGGAGTCAGCAGGGGAGGCATGGCTACACCTTC. Translation gives CAWSQQGRHGYTF.

Notes on this clone: The same CDR3 arises from other DNA sequences in this sample as well. The CDR3 is CASSPPYSGANVLTF. The DNA for the CDR3 is TGTGCCAGCTCACCACCATACTCTGGGGCCAACGTCCTGACTTTC. V usage is TRBV18 and J usage is TRBJ2-6, with unresolved D. V was cut by 0 bases and J by 0 bases, with 3 bases left in between. Germline V lookup: CDR1 KGHSH, CDR2 LQKENI. This CDR3 region has 15 residues.

The chain couples TRBV9 to TRBJ2-7; D not certain. V shed 4 bases and J shed 6 bases, with 14 bases lying between them. Germline assignment: CDR1 SGDLS and CDR2 YYNGEE. This CDR3 region has 13 residues. In DNA form, the CDR3 reads TGTGCCAGCAGCCCCCGGGCAGGCCGCGAGCAGTACTTC. This sequence encodes CASSPRAGREQYF.

This chain connects TRBV5-1 to TRBJ2-5, with D maybe TRBD1 (5 bases). Per germline, CDR1 SGHRS and CDR2 YFSETQ. V lost 2 bases to trimming and J lost 5 bases, with 16 bases between them. This CDR3 comprises 15 residues. The CDR3 here is CASSFTDNPGETQYF. The CDR3 region has the DNA TGCGCCAGCAGCTTCACGGACAACCCCGGGGAGACCCAGTACTTC.

In regard to this clone: Other DNA sequences within the sample encode an identical CDR3. The V call is TRBV7-2, the J call TRBJ2-2; D is unresolved. Trimming shortened V by 2 bases and J by 2 bases, and 9 bases separated the two germline ends. The CDR3 spans 15 residues. Germline V gene sequence: CDR1 SGHTA, CDR2 FQGNSA. The CDR3 DNA reads TGTGCCAGCAGCTTACTGGTCCTTAACACCGGGGAGCTGTTTTTT. This gives the protein CASSLLVLNTGELFF.

The V gene is TRBV9, the J gene TRBJ2-1; TRBD2 matches 9 bases. This CDR3 is built from 15 residues. The V gene end was trimmed by 2 bases and the J gene end by 5 bases; junction bases not matched to a gene: 5. Germline V gene data show CDR1 as SGDLS and CDR2 as YYNGEE. This chain's CDR3 is CASSVAGGPNNEQFF. In DNA form, the CDR3 reads TGTGCCAGCAGCGTCGCGGGGGGGCCTAACAATGAGCAGTTCTTC.

V and J are TRBV7-8 and TRBJ2-6, with D possibly matching TRBD2 (6 bases). CDR1 and CDR2 (germline): SGHVS, FQNEAQ. CDR3 length equals 17 residues. V was clipped by 8 bases and J by 1 base, with 18 bases between them. The CDR3 DNA reads TGTGCCAGCCCCGGGGGTCCCATTTCGTCTGGGGCCAACGTCCTGACTTTC. Translation: CASPGGPISSGANVLTF.

V gene TRBV5-1 combines with J gene TRBJ1-1; D is perhaps TRBD1 (5 bases). The CDR3 contains 13 residues. Looked up from germline, CDR1 is SGHRS and CDR2 is YFSETQ. V dropped 2 bases and J dropped 1 base, with 6 bases sitting between them. CDR3 DNA: TGCGCCAGCAGCTTCGGGGCGAACACTGAAGCTTTCTTT. Amino acid sequence: CASSFGANTEAFF.

The rearrangement joins TRBV25-1 to TRBJ1-6, with a weak D call TRBD1 (5 bases). Trimming pared 4 bases from V and 10 bases from J, leaving 11 bases between. The CDR3 spans 13 residues. CDR1 MGHDK and CDR2 SYGVNS come from the germline V gene. DNA for the CDR3: TGTGCCAGCAGTGGGCAGGGTAACTCACCCCTCCACTTT. It is translated as CASSGQGNSPLHF. Supplemented by reference TRBV25-1 and TRBJ1-6, the full variable domain reads EADIYQTPRYLVIGTGKKITLECSQTMGHDKMYWYQQDPGMELHLIHYSYGVNSTEKGDLSSESTVSRIRTEHFPLTLESARPSHTSQYLCASSGQGNSPLHFGNGTRLTVT.

V and J are TRBV29-1 and TRBJ1-2; D is undetermined. The CDR3 is 13 amino acids. V was trimmed by 1 base and J by 6 bases, leaving 12 bases between them. Germline V gives CDR1 SQVTM, CDR2 ANQGSEA. CDR3 in amino acids: CSVEVSGRDGYTF. The CDR3 region has the DNA TGCAGCGTTGAAGTGTCGGGCAGAGATGGCTACACCTTC.

This clone was recorded a few times. The CDR3 region has the DNA TGTGCCAGCAGCTCCGGGACAGCGTTTGGCTACACCTTC. This gives the protein CASSSGTAFGYTF. The chain has TRBV7-2 and TRBJ1-2; 7 bases are a match to TRBD1. The germline V gene has CDR1 SGHTA and CDR2 FQGNSA. V dropped 4 bases and J dropped 7; count of bases not matched to a gene: 6. The CDR3 is 13 residues long.

This clone was observed a single time. The chain couples TRBV10-3 to TRBJ1-5; D is unresolved. The CDR3 contains 13 residues. Germline V gene lookup returns CDR1 ENHRY and CDR2 SYGVKD. Between the trimmed V and J ends, which lost 3 bases and 4 bases, there was a span of 7 bases. The DNA of the CDR3 is TGTGCCATCAGTGAAGAAGAGAATCAGCCCCAGCATTTT. Translating it yields CAISEEENQPQHF.

The chain employs TRBV5-6 and TRBJ2-5, with no clear D. V was clipped by 2 bases and J by 4 bases, with 9 bases between them. This CDR3 is built from 13 residues. In germline, CDR1 is SGHDT, CDR2 YYEEEE. CDR3: CASSLPAPETQYF. DNA of the CDR3: TGTGCCAGCAGCTTACCGGCTCCAGAGACCCAGTACTTC.

This rearrangement joins TRBV2 to TRBJ1-5, with D unclear. This CDR3 contains 14 residues. Between the trimmed V and J ends, which lost 3 bases and 4 bases, there was a span of 10 bases. The germline V gene encodes CDR1 SNHLY and CDR2 FYNNEI. The CDR3 DNA is TGTGCCAGCAGTGATGGGTATCCGAATCAGCCCCAGCATTTT. Amino acid sequence: CASSDGYPNQPQHF.

The chain couples TRBV4-3 to TRBJ1-1; a weak D match, TRBD1 (6 bases). CDR3 length: 13 residues. Germline V gives CDR1 LGHNA, CDR2 YSLEER. V dropped 0 bases and J dropped 4 bases, with 6 bases sitting between them. This CDR3 reads CASSQEQGTEAFF. The DNA of the CDR3 is TGCGCCAGCAGCCAAGAACAGGGCACTGAAGCTTTCTTT.